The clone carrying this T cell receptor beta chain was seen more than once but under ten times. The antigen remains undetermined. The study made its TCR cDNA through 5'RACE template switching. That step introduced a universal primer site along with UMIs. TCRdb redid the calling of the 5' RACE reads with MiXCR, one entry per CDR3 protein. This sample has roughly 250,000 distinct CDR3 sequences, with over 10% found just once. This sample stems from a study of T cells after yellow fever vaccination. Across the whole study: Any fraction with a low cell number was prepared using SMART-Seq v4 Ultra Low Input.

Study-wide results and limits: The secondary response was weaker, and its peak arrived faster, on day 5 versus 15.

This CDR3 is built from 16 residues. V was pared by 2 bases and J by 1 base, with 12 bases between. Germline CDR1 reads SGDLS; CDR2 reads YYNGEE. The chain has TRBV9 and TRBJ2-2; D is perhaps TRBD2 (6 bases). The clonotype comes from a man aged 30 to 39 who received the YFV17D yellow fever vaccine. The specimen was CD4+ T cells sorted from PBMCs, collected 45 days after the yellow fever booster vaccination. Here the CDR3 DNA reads TGTGCCAGCAGCGTGGGGGGACTTAGGAACACCGGGGAGCTGTTTTTT. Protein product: CASSVGGLRNTGELFF.